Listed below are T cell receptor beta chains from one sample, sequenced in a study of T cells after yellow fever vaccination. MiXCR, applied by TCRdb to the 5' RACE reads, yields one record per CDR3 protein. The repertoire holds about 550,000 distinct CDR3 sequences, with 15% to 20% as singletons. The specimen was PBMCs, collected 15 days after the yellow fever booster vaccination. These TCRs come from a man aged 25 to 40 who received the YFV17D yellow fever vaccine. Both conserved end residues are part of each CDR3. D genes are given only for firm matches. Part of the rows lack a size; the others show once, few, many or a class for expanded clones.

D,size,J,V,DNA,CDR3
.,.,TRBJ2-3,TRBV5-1,TGCGCCAGCAGCCCCTACCCAAGGGACACAAGCACAGATACGCAGTATTTT,CASSPYPRDTSTDTQYF
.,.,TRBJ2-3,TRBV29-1,TGCAGCGTTCCCCCAGGGTTGGATACGCAGTATTTT,CSVPPGLDTQYF
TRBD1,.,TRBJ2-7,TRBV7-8,TGTGCCAGCAGACCTAACAGGGGGCTCGACGAGCAGTACTTC,CASRPNRGLDEQYF
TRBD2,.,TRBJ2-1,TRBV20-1,TGCAGTGCCGTCGGACTAGCGGGAGGCAATGAGCAGTTCTTC,CSAVGLAGGNEQFF
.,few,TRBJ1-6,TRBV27,TGTGCCAGCAGTTTGGGGGGAATTGGGAATTCACCCCTCCACTTT,CASSLGGIGNSPLHF
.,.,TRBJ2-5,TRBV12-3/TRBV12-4,TGTGCCAGCAGTTTTTTCTCCGCCCGGGAGACCCAGTACTTC,CASSFFSARETQYF
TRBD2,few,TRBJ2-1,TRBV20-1,TGCAGTGCTAGACCCCCTAGGCGGGAGGGTTACGGTGAGCAGTTCTTC,CSARPPRREGYGEQFF
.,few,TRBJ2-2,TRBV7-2,TGTGCCAGCAGCTTCCCGTTCGGGGCTAGTTGGGGTACGACCGGGGAGCTGTTTTTT,CASSFPFGASWGTTGELFF
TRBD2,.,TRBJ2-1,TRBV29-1,TGCAGCGCCCCTACTAGCGGGCCTTACAATGAGCAGTTCTTC,CSAPTSGPYNEQFF
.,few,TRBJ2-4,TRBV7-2,TGTGCCAGCAGCTTAACCCCCCCGTGGGCAGGAGAAAACATTCAGTACTTC,CASSLTPPWAGENIQYF
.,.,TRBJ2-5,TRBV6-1,TGTGCCAGCAAATTAGGGACCATTCAAGAGACCCAGTACTTC,CASKLGTIQETQYF
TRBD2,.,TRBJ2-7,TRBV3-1,TGTGCCAGCAGCTCCCTAGCGGGAGCGGTCGAGCAGTACTTC,CASSSLAGAVEQYF
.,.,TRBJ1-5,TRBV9,TGTGCCAGCAGCGCCGCCGTTAGCAATCAGCCCCAGCATTTT,CASSAAVSNQPQHF
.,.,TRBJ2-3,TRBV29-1,TGCAGCGCCCACCATGGGACAGATACGCAGTATTTT,CSAHHGTDTQYF
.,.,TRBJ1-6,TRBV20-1,TGCAGTGCCCACCCTAGCGGGAGGAAGATGTCACCCCTCCACTTT,CSAHPSGRKMSPLHF
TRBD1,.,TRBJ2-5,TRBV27,TGTGCCAGCACACCGGGGACAGGTTACCAAGAGACCCAGTACTTC,CASTPGTGYQETQYF
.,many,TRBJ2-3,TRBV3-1,TGTGCCAGCAGCGCCAGCGTTGCTCCAGATACGCAGTATTTT,CASSASVAPDTQYF
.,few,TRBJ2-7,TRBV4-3,TGCGCCAGCAGCCAAGACGGGGGCCGCGGACACGAGCAGTACTTC,CASSQDGGRGHEQYF
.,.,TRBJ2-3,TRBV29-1,TGCAGCGTAACCCCTAGCGCCGGTACGCAGTATTTT,CSVTPSAGTQYF
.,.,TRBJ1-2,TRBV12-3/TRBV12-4,TGTGCCAGCAGTTTATCCCCGGCTGCGGAGGGCTACACCTTC,CASSLSPAAEGYTF
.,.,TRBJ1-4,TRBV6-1,TGTGCCAGCAGTGTTTACCAGAATCAAGGAAAACTGTTTTTT,CASSVYQNQGKLFF
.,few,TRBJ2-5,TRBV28,TGTGCCAGCAGAGGAGGGCACGAAGAGACCCAGTACTTC,CASRGGHEETQYF
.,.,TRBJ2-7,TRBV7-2,TGTGCCAGCAGCTCCCCACCGGGGTTGGACGCCTACGAGCAGTACTTC,CASSSPPGLDAYEQYF
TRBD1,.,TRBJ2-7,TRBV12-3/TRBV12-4,TGTGCCAGCAGCCGGACAGGGTCGATATACGAGCAGTACTTC,CASSRTGSIYEQYF
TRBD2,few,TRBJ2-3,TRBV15,TGTGCCACCAGCAGAGAGAGACTAGCAGGGATACATTTT,CATSRERLAGIHF
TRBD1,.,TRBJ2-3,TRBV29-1,TGCAGCCTCCGGGACAGGGGCACAGATACGCAGTATTTT,CSLRDRGTDTQYF
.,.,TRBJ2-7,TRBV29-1,TGCAGCGTTGACCCCGGGACCGACGAGCAGTACTTC,CSVDPGTDEQYF
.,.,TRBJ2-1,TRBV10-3,TGTGCCATCAGTGAAGTTGGCAATGAGCAGTTCTTC,CAISEVGNEQFF
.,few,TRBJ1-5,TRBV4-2,TGTGCCAGCAGCCAAGGTCCAGGCTGGAATCAGCCCCAGCATTTT,CASSQGPGWNQPQHF
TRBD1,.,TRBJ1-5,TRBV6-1,TGTGCCAGCAGTCCAATCCTATCCGGGACAGGGGTGAGGCAGCCCCAGCATTTT,CASSPILSGTGVRQPQHF
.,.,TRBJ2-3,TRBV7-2,TGTGCCAGCAGCTTAATGCTGGGGGCAGATACGCAGTATTTT,CASSLMLGADTQYF
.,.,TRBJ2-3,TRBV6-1,TGTGCCAGCAGTCAACGGAGGGCCTATAGCACAGATACGCAGTATTTT,CASSQRRAYSTDTQYF
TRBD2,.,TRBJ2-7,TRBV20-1,TGCAGTGCTACTGGCGGACTAGCGGGCTCCTACGAGCAGTACTTC,CSATGGLAGSYEQYF
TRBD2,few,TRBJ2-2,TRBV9,TGTGCCAGCAGCGTTGGACTAGCGGCGAACACCGGGGAGCTGTTTTTT,CASSVGLAANTGELFF
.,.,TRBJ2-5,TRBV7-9,TGTGCCAGCAACCGAGGATGGGACCACCAAGAGACCCAGTACTTC,CASNRGWDHQETQYF
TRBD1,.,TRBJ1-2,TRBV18,TGTGCCAGCTCGCTCGGGACAGAACCACGGTATGGCTACACCTTC,CASSLGTEPRYGYTF
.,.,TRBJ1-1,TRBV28,TGTGCCAGCATGCAGGGGATAAACACTGAAGCTTTCTTT,CASMQGINTEAFF
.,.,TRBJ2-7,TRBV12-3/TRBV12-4,TGTGCCAGTGGGGGTGGGGGTAGCTACGAGCAGTACTTC,CASGGGGSYEQYF
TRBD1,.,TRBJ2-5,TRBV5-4,TGTGCCAGCAGCGCGGACAGGGGAGGTTTTGAGACCCAGTACTTC,CASSADRGGFETQYF
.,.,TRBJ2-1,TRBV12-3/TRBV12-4,TGTGCCAGCAGCGTGCAGCTAACAAACTCCTACAATGAGCAGTTCTTC,CASSVQLTNSYNEQFF
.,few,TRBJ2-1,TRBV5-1,TGCGCCAGCAGCCTGAGGGGACGGACCCTTAACAATGAGCAGTTCTTC,CASSLRGRTLNNEQFF
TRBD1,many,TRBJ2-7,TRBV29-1,TGCAGCGGGGGACAGGAATACGAGCAGTACTTC,CSGGQEYEQYF
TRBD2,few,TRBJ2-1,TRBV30,TGTGCCTGGAGATCCCGACTAGCGACTTACAATGAGCAGTTCTTC,CAWRSRLATYNEQFF
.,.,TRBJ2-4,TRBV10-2,TGCGCCACCCTGGAGGACATTCAGTACTTC,CATLEDIQYF
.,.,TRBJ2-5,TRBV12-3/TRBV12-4,TGTGCCAGCAGCGAAAACGACGGAGAGACCCAGTACTTC,CASSENDGETQYF
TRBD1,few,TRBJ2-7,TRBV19,TGTGCCAGTAGTATAACAGGGGGCTACGAGCAGTACTTC,CASSITGGYEQYF
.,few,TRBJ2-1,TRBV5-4,TGTGCCAGCAGCCCACGGGCGGCGGGAAGCAATGAGCAGTTCTTC,CASSPRAAGSNEQFF
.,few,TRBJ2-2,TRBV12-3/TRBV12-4,TGTGCCAGCAGTTTATTTGCTTCCGGGGAGCTGTTTTTT,CASSLFASGELFF
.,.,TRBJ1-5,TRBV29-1,TGCAGCGTCTCCGGGGGCGGGGGTCAGCCCCAGCATTTT,CSVSGGGGQPQHF
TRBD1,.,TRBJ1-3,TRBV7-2,TGTGCCAGCAGCTTAGGTTGGCAGGGGGTAGGAAACACCATATATTTT,CASSLGWQGVGNTIYF
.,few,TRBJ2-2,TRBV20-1,TGCAGTGCTAGATTTCAAAGGAGGACCGGGGAGCTGTTTTTT,CSARFQRRTGELFF
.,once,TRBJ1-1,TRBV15,TGTGCCACCAGGGCGACGGTGAACACTGAAGCTTTCTTT,CATRATVNTEAFF
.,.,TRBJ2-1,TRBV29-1,TGCAGCCTGCAGGGTCTAGCGCGGTACAATGAGCAGTTCTTC,CSLQGLARYNEQFF
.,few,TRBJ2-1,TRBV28,TGTGCCAGCATCACTAATGCGGGCACATCCTACAATGAGCAGTTCTTC,CASITNAGTSYNEQFF
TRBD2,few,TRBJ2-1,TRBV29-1,TGCAGCGTTGATCTAGCGGGGGCCTACAATGAGCAGTTCTTC,CSVDLAGAYNEQFF
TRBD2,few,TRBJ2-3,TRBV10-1,TGCGCCAGCAGTGATAGCGGGAGGGACACAGATACGCAGTATTTT,CASSDSGRDTDTQYF
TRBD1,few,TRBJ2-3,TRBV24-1,TGTGCCACCAGTGAAGCCGGGACAGGGACAGATACGCAGTATTTT,CATSEAGTGTDTQYF
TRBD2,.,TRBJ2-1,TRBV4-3,TGCGCCAGCAGCCAAGCAGACGGGAGGGCGAACAATGAGCAGTTCTTC,CASSQADGRANNEQFF
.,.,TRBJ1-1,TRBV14,TGTGCCAGCAGCCGATTATTTTTATCGGATGAAGCTTTCTTT,CASSRLFLSDEAFF